The 21 T cell receptor beta chains below all came from one sample that was sequenced in a study of CD8 T cells in ankylosing spondylitis. TCRdb passed the 5' RACE reads through MiXCR, listing each CDR3 protein once. The sample contains some 54,000 distinct CDR3 sequences, 6.5% to 9% of which appear only once. The specimen was blood, either unsorted or a sorted T cell fraction (not recorded which). These receptors all come from a female donor with ankylosing spondylitis or in good health (not recorded which).

There are many counts of this clonotype. V gene TRBV5-1 combines with J gene TRBJ2-5; D possibly matches TRBD1 or TRBD2 (5 bases each). CDR1 and CDR2 (germline): SGHRS, YFSETQ. The CDR3 consists of 16 residues. Trimming cost V 4 bases and J 2 bases, with 18 bases left between them. CDR3 sequence (DNA): TGCGCCAGCAGCGGGACGGGTGGGGCCGTTCAAGAGACCCAGTACTTC. Protein product: CASSGTGGAVQETQYF.

This clonotype was recorded many times. The chain uses TRBV6-1 and TRBJ1-1; TRBD1 aligns across 7 bases. Germline CDR1 is MNHNS and CDR2 is SASEGT. The V and J ends lost 7 bases and 5 bases, in that order; junction bases with no gene match: 10. CDR3 length equals 14 residues. The CDR3, as DNA: TGTGCCAGCACCTTGGCGGAGGGGGCTACTGAAGCTTTCTTT. Translating gives CASTLAEGATEAFF.

This clonotype occurred many times. The chain links TRBV20-1 to TRBJ2-2; 7 bases agree with TRBD1. Looked up from germline, CDR1 is DFQATT and CDR2 is SNEGSKA (reference sequence). The CDR3 has 15 residues. Trimming removed 2 bases from V and 4 bases from J; junction bases left unmatched: 7. CDR3 in amino acids: CSARRGQTLTGELFF. The CDR3 DNA reads TGCAGTGCTAGAAGGGGACAGACTCTCACCGGGGAGCTGTTTTTT.

At least ten counts were recorded for this clonotype. CDR3 region: CASSQDRGGTGNTIYF. Here the CDR3 DNA reads TGCGCCAGCAGCCAAGATCGCGGGGGTACTGGAAACACCATATATTTT. The rearrangement links TRBV4-3 to TRBJ1-3; a possible D gene is TRBD1 (5 bases). CDR1 and CDR2 (germline): LGHNA, YSLEER. The germline V and J ends were trimmed by 0 bases and 2 bases, with 11 bases remaining between them. This CDR3 contains 16 residues.

This clonotype was counted ten times or more. V usage is TRBV29-1 and J usage is TRBJ2-7; D gene unclear. The CDR3 extends over 11 amino acids. Germline V lookup: CDR1 SQVTM, CDR2 ANQGSEA. Trimming took off 5 bases at V and 0 bases at J, with 5 bases between the two ends. The CDR3 sequence: CSVLSSYEQYF. For the CDR3, the DNA is TGCAGCGTTCTATCCTCCTACGAGCAGTACTTC.

This clonotype came up many times. The gene calls are TRBV11-3 and TRBJ2-1, with unresolved D. The V and J ends lost 3 bases and 8 bases respectively, with 8 bases between them. Germline assignment: CDR1 SGHNT and CDR2 YENEEA. CDR3 length: 12 amino acids. CDR3 in amino acids: CASSFISDEQFF. DNA of the CDR3: TGTGCCAGCAGCTTTATCTCTGATGAGCAGTTCTTC. Full variable domain (outside the CDR3, taken from reference TRBV11-3 and TRBJ2-1): EAGVVQSPRYKIIEKKQPVAFWCNPISGHNTLYWYLQNLGQGPELLIRYENEEAVDDSQLPKDRFSAERLKGVDSTLKIQPAELGDSAVYLCASSFISDEQFFGPGTRLTVL.

This clonotype was picked up many times. The V and J genes are TRBV12-3 or TRBV12-4 and TRBJ1-1; D is ambiguous. Trimming took off 6 bases at V and 11 bases at J, with 13 bases between the two ends. This CDR3 comprises 11 residues. The chain's CDR3 is CASSRGVGAFF. The CDR3 nucleotides read TGTGCCAGCAGCCGGGGAGTGGGGGCTTTCTTT.

This clonotype was seen at least ten times. The rearrangement links TRBV5-1 to TRBJ1-1; D is unresolved. Germline V gene lookup returns CDR1 SGHRS and CDR2 YFSETQ. The CDR3 is 14 residues long. The V end lost 0 bases, the J end lost 5 bases, and 11 bases lay between the germline ends. The CDR3 region is CASSLAPPSTEAFF. Written as DNA, the CDR3 is TGCGCCAGCAGCTTGGCACCCCCGAGTACTGAAGCTTTCTTT.

This clonotype was detected many times. V usage is TRBV5-6 and J usage is TRBJ2-3; no firm D call. Germline values: CDR1 SGHDT, CDR2 YYEEEE. The CDR3 sequence is 16 residues long. Trimming stripped 3 bases from V and 2 bases from J, with 16 bases between. CDR3 DNA: TGTGCCAGCAGCTCATTAGCCAAAATTCTCACAGATACGCAGTATTTT. It encodes CASSSLAKILTDTQYF.

This clonotype has a handful of counts. V is TRBV7-9 and J is TRBJ2-3, with 9 bases that match TRBD2. V shed 3 bases and J 2 bases; nucleotides not matched to a gene: 6. CDR1 is SEHNR, CDR2 FQNEAQ, per germline (reference sequence). CDR3 length equals 16 residues. The CDR3 bases are TGTGCCAGCAGCTTTTCTAGCGGGGCGACCACAGATACGCAGTATTTT. It specifies CASSFSSGATTDTQYF.

In its sample, this clonotype was seen many times. The rearrangement uses TRBV20-1 and TRBJ2-7; weak D call: TRBD1 (5 bases). Germline CDR1 reads DFQATT; CDR2 reads SNEGSKA (reference sequence). V lost 6 bases and J 3 bases, leaving 9 bases between the germline ends. The CDR3 consists of 11 residues. CDR3 DNA: TGCAGTGCACCGGACAACTACGAGCAGTACTTC. It is translated as CSAPDNYEQYF.

This clonotype was detected many times. This chain connects TRBV5-1 to TRBJ1-6; 9 bases map to TRBD1. The J segment lost 5 bases and the V segment lost 5 bases, leaving 8 bases of the junction unmatched. The CDR3 totals 16 residues. The germline V gene encodes CDR1 SGHRS and CDR2 YFSETQ. The CDR3 is CASSQFGDRDNSPLHF. The CDR3 DNA follows: TGCGCCAGCAGTCAATTCGGGGACAGGGATAATTCACCCCTCCACTTT.

Ten or more counts support this clonotype. The chain couples TRBV4-2 to TRBJ2-2; possibly TRBD1 for D (5 bases). This CDR3 contains 16 residues. V lost 3 bases and J 3 bases, leaving 14 bases between the germline ends. The V gene's germline CDR1 is LGHNA and CDR2 YNFKEQ. The CDR3 nucleotides are TGTGCCAGCAGCCAGACAGAGACCCTTGACACCGGGGAGCTGTTTTTT. It encodes CASSQTETLDTGELFF.

Only a few counts were recorded for this clonotype. The V and J genes are TRBV7-2 and TRBJ2-5, with 8 positions matching TRBD1. This CDR3 region has 14 residues. V lost 4 bases, J lost 5 bases, and 6 bases stayed unmatched. The germline gives CDR1 SGHTA, CDR2 FQGNSA. CDR3 sequence: CASSSQTGAETQYF. The CDR3 DNA follows: TGTGCCAGCAGCTCACAGACAGGGGCCGAGACCCAGTACTTC.

At least ten counts were recorded for this clonotype. The chain couples TRBV4-3 to TRBJ2-1; D remains unclear. V dropped 0 bases and J dropped 3 bases, with 12 bases sitting between them. There are 16 residues in the CDR3. Germline lookup yields CDR1 LGHNA and CDR2 YSLEER. The CDR3 DNA sequence: TGCGCCAGCAGCCAAGATTTCGGACGGAACTACAATGAGCAGTTCTTC. Residues: CASSQDFGRNYNEQFF.

There are many counts of this clonotype. The V gene is TRBV12-3 or TRBV12-4, the J gene TRBJ2-6; D is perhaps TRBD1 (5 bases). Trimming removed 6 bases from V and 0 bases from J, with 9 bases in between. This CDR3 is 15 amino acids long. The CDR3: CASRKGDSGANVLTF. As DNA, the CDR3 is TGTGCCAGCAGAAAAGGGGACTCTGGGGCCAACGTCCTGACTTTC.

This clonotype was seen at least ten times. The J gene is TRBJ2-3, the V gene TRBV5-1; 7 positions match TRBD1. Per the germline V gene, CDR1 is SGHRS and CDR2 is YFSETQ. The CDR3 is made up of 15 amino acids. The J segment lost 3 bases and the V segment lost 4 bases, leaving 8 bases of the junction unmatched. CDR3 DNA sequence: TGCGCCAGCAGCCTAGGGGGCCTCGGAACAGATACGCAGTATTTT. Translating it yields CASSLGGLGTDTQYF.

A few counts support this clonotype. The genes are TRBV2 and TRBJ2-5; 10 positions agree with TRBD1. V trimming: 7 bases; J trimming: 3 bases; junction bases outside the gene matches: 8. The CDR3 length is 15 residues. The germline gives CDR1 SNHLY, CDR2 FYNNEI. CDR3 DNA sequence: TGTGCCAGCACCTCGTCCGGGACAGGGGAAGAGACCCAGTACTTC. This encodes CASTSSGTGEETQYF. Looking up the rest from reference TRBV2 and TRBJ2-5 gives the full variable domain: EPEVTQTPSHQVTQMGQEVILRCVPISNHLYFYWYRQILGQKVEFLVSFYNNEISEKSEIFDDQFSVERPDGSNFTLKIRSTKLEDSAMYFCASTSSGTGEETQYFGPGTRLLVL.

Only a few counts were recorded for this clonotype. This sequence joins TRBV5-6 and TRBJ2-4, with 7 bases aligning to TRBD1. The CDR3 contains 16 residues. Per germline, CDR1 SGHDT and CDR2 YYEEEE. V dropped 0 bases and J dropped 6; count of bases not matched to a gene: 9. The CDR3 protein is CASSLGAGGWGNIQYF. The CDR3 DNA reads TGTGCCAGCAGCTTGGGGGCAGGGGGATGGGGAAACATTCAGTACTTC.

Many counts were recorded for this clonotype. The V gene is TRBV19, the J gene TRBJ2-7; D perhaps matches TRBD1 (6 bases). The CDR3 is made up of 14 amino acids. The germline gives CDR1 LNHDA, CDR2 SQIVND (reference sequence). The V end was cut by 3 bases, the J end by 0 bases, with 9 bases between. Here the CDR3 DNA reads TGTGCCAGTAGTATGGGGGACACCTCCTACGAGCAGTACTTC. This gives the protein CASSMGDTSYEQYF.

This clonotype was detected many times. The chain joins TRBV5-5 to TRBJ1-5; D gene ambiguous. The germline gives CDR1 SGHKS, CDR2 YYEKEE (reference sequence). V was trimmed by 3 bases and J by 6 bases, leaving 13 bases between them. CDR3 size: 14 residues. In DNA form, the CDR3 reads TGTGCCAGCAGCTGGCTTCTGGGAGGTCAGCCCCAGCATTTT. Translating it yields CASSWLLGGQPQHF.